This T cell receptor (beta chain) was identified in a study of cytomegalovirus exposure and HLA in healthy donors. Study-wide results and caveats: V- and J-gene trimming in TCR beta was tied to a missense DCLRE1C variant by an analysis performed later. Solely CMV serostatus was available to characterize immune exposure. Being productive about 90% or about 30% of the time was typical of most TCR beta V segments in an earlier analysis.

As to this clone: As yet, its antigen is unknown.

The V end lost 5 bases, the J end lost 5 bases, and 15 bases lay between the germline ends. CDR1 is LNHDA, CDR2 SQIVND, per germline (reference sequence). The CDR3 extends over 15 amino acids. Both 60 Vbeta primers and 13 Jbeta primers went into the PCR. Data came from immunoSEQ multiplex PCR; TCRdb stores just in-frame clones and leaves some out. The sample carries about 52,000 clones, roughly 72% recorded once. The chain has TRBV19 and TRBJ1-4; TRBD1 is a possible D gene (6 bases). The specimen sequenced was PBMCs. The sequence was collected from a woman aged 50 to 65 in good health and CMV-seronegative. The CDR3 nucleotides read TGTGCCAGTAGTCCACAGGGTTTGTCAAATGAAAAACTGTTTTTT. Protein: CASSPQGLSNEKLFF.